This TCR beta chain was sequenced for a study of blood T cell repertoires in COVID-19. Turning to the study itself: Samples representing acute and convalescent COVID-19 were sourced from the United States, Italy and Spain. T cells, B-cell-depleted T cells, or PBMCs supplied cDNA or gDNA.

In the study's own analysis: Amplified reference gene primers provided the basis for estimating nucleated cell counts. Here immunoSEQ multiplex PCR was the method, and the copy in TCRdb shows in-frame clones only, minus some. Clone size and the V and J calls come from that table; the DNA yielded D and trimming. The top ten clones hold about 2% of a sample with 100,000 to 150,000 clones, more than 60% of them seen once. The receptor was derived from a man between 65 and 79 years old with acute or convalescent COVID-19. Sequenced sample: peripheral blood.

CDR3 residues: CACQGQGIQPQHF. The CDR3 nucleotides are TGTGCCTGCCAAGGACAGGGCATCCAGCCCCAGCATTTT. This chain links TRBV6-5 with TRBJ1-5, with 8 bases matching TRBD1. Trimming removed 11 bases from V and 7 bases from J; junction bases left unmatched: 10. The CDR3 has 13 residues. Germline V CDR1 and CDR2: MNHEY, SVGAGI.